The 29 T cell receptor beta chains given below trace back to one sample, sequenced in a study of PD-L1 blockade in urothelial cancer. TCRdb's table, derived via immunoSEQ multiplex PCR, lists solely in-frame clones and lacks some. The data show 45,000 to 55,000 clones, approximately 86% seen once. The time point is: peripheral blood 6 weeks after treatment start. The sample was PBMCs, taken around atezolizumab (anti-PD-L1) treatment. The receptors shown here come from a man aged 60 to 75 with urothelial cancer.

This clone was detected only a few times. This chain links TRBV2 with TRBJ1-5, with TRBD1 identical over 12 bases. Germline CDR1 SNHLY, CDR2 FYNNEI. J gave up 7 bases and V 0 bases, and 1 base lay outside the gene matches. This CDR3 region has 15 residues. In DNA, the CDR3 is TGTGCCAGCAGTGAAGCGGGACAGGGGGCGCAGCCCCAGCATTTT. Encoded protein: CASSEAGQGAQPQHF.

The rearrangement joins TRBV15 to TRBJ1-5; D is unclear. Looked up from germline, CDR1 is LNHNV and CDR2 is YYDKDF (reference sequence). V lost 6 bases, J lost 0 bases, and 9 bases lay in between. CDR3 length equals 14 residues. CDR3 bases: TGTGCCACCAGGGAGGATTATAGCAATCAGCCCCAGCATTTT. Translating gives CATREDYSNQPQHF.

The chain employs TRBV28 and TRBJ1-1; the match to TRBD1 covers 12 bases. Trimming cost V 7 bases and J 4 bases; bases outside gene matches: 7. This CDR3 comprises 15 residues. CDR1 MDHEN and CDR2 SYDVKM come from the germline V gene. CDR3 region: CASTLGQGAFTEAFF. The CDR3 region has the DNA TGTGCCAGCACCCTGGGACAGGGGGCTTTCACTGAAGCTTTCTTT.

This clone was counted once. This chain uses TRBV14 with TRBJ1-1; D unresolved. The V end was cut by 0 bases, the J end by 5 bases, with 13 bases between. The V gene's germline CDR1 is SGHDN and CDR2 FVKESK. CDR3 length equals 15 residues. DNA for the CDR3: TGTGCCAGCAGCCAAGATCCCGGGAAGGATACTGAAGCTTTCTTT. Amino acids: CASSQDPGKDTEAFF.

The rearrangement uses TRBV11-3 and TRBJ1-1, with 7 bases that match TRBD1. J was trimmed by 4 bases and V by 3 bases; bases with no gene match: 5. There are 14 residues in the CDR3. Germline V CDR1 and CDR2: SGHNT, YENEEA. Written as DNA, the CDR3 is TGTGCCAGCAGCTTGACAGGGATGGCCACTGAAGCTTTCTTT. As protein: CASSLTGMATEAFF.

The chain is built from TRBV28 and TRBJ1-5; 10 bases align to TRBD1. The CDR3 is 16 amino acids. The V gene's germline CDR1 is MDHEN and CDR2 SYDVKM. V lost 7 bases, J lost 7 bases, and 13 bases stayed unmatched. CDR3 DNA sequence: TGTGCCAGCATTTCCCCCGGACAGGGGGATAGGCAGCCCCAGCATTTT. Amino acid sequence: CASISPGQGDRQPQHF.

CDR3: CASSQSRAYGYTF. CDR3 sequence (DNA): TGTGCCAGCAGCCAGAGCAGGGCTTATGGCTACACCTTC. The chain carries TRBV14 and TRBJ1-2; D is perhaps TRBD1 (5 bases). Trimming removed 3 bases at V and 5 bases at J, with 10 bases between. CDR1 and CDR2 (germline): SGHDN, FVKESK. The CDR3 has 13 residues.

A few counts support this clone. The genes are TRBV28 and TRBJ2-7; 8 bases agree with TRBD1. V lost 6 bases, J lost 1 base, and 8 bases stayed unmatched. Germline values: CDR1 MDHEN, CDR2 SYDVKM. The CDR3 covers 15 residues. Here the CDR3 DNA reads TGTGCCAGCAGAGGAGACAGGGGCGGATCCTACGAGCAGTACTTC. Translating it yields CASRGDRGGSYEQYF.

The chain employs TRBV5-1 and TRBJ2-1; D gene uncertain. The CDR3 spans 15 residues. Deletions cut 0 bases from V and 0 bases from J, with 7 bases between. Germline V gene sequence: CDR1 SGHRS, CDR2 YFSETQ. The chain's CDR3 is CASSLVLSSYNEQFF. CDR3 nucleotide sequence: TGCGCCAGCAGCTTGGTTCTAAGCTCCTACAATGAGCAGTTCTTC.

This clone was picked up a small number of times. This chain joins TRBV2 and TRBJ1-1; tentatively, D is TRBD1 (6 bases). The CDR3 length is 12 residues. Per germline, CDR1 SNHLY and CDR2 FYNNEI. V gave up 6 bases and J gave up 5 bases, with 10 bases separating them. The CDR3 nucleotides read TGTGCCAGCAGCTTCGGACAGACTGAAGCTTTCTTT. Protein: CASSFGQTEAFF.

This chain joins TRBV7-9 and TRBJ2-1; weak D call: TRBD1 (6 bases). Germline V lookup: CDR1 SEHNR, CDR2 FQNEAQ (reference sequence). V was shortened by 5 bases and J by 8 bases, with 13 bases between the two germline ends. This CDR3 comprises 13 residues. CDR3 DNA: TGTGCCAGCAGCAAAACAGGGTCGCATGAGCAGTTCTTC. Protein product: CASSKTGSHEQFF.

The chain combines TRBV6-5 with TRBJ1-4; possibly TRBD1 for D (6 bases). Deletions cut 4 bases from V and 4 bases from J, with 10 bases between. This CDR3 has 14 amino acids. Germline loops: CDR1 MNHEY, CDR2 SVGAGI. The CDR3 nucleotides read TGTGCCAGCAGTTGGACAGCTAGTAATGAAAAACTGTTTTTT. It encodes CASSWTASNEKLFF.

V and J are TRBV28 and TRBJ1-3; D gene ambiguous. This CDR3 spans 13 amino acids. Between the trimmed V and J ends, which lost 5 bases and 4 bases, there was a span of 9 bases. CDR1 and CDR2 (germline): MDHEN, SYDVKM. The CDR3 DNA sequence: TGTGCCAGCAGTCCAAAGACAGGAAACACCATATATTTT. Protein sequence: CASSPKTGNTIYF.

This rearrangement joins TRBV28 to TRBJ2-7, with D maybe TRBD2 (5 bases). This CDR3 is built from 14 residues. CDR1 and CDR2 from the germline V gene are MDHEN and SYDVKM. Trimming pared 2 bases from V and 2 bases from J, leaving 10 bases between. The CDR3 DNA reads as TGTGCCAGCAGTTTAGAGAGGGCCCCCTACGAGCAGTACTTC. This codes for CASSLERAPYEQYF.

The V and J genes are TRBV7-2 and TRBJ2-5; 12 nucleotides match TRBD2. Trimming at V came to 7 bases and at J to 2 bases, leaving 8 bases not matched to a gene. This CDR3 contains 16 residues. Germline V gene lookup returns CDR1 SGHTA and CDR2 FQGNSA. CDR3 region: CASTLQTSGGQETQYF. The CDR3 DNA follows: TGTGCCAGCACCCTACAGACTAGCGGGGGACAAGAGACCCAGTACTTC.

The chain joins TRBV6-5 to TRBJ1-2, with D possibly TRBD1 on 5 matching bases. V lost 6 bases to trimming and J lost 8 bases, with 16 bases between them. The CDR3 has 13 residues. Germline V lookup: CDR1 MNHEY, CDR2 SVGAGI. The CDR3 reads CASSSTQVGGYTF. CDR3 nucleotides: TGTGCCAGCAGCTCTACACAGGTTGGGGGCTACACCTTC.

V is TRBV19 and J is TRBJ2-3; tentative D call: TRBD2 (5 bases). The germline V and J ends were trimmed by 3 bases and 1 base, with 11 bases remaining between them. Germline assignment: CDR1 LNHDA and CDR2 SQIVND (reference sequence). This CDR3 contains 15 residues. The CDR3: CASSMKRTGTDTQYF. DNA of the CDR3: TGTGCCAGTAGTATGAAACGGACTGGCACAGATACGCAGTATTTT.

The CDR3 loop is CASSYGTPYEQYF. DNA for the CDR3: TGTGCCAGCAGTTACGGGACTCCCTACGAGCAGTACTTC. The chain has TRBV6-5 and TRBJ2-7; a possible D gene is TRBD2 (6 bases). V was shortened by 2 bases and J by 2 bases, with 7 bases between the two germline ends. CDR1 and CDR2 (germline): MNHEY, SVGAGI. This CDR3 is 13 amino acids long.

The chain uses TRBV28 and TRBJ2-1; TRBD1 matches 10 bases. V lost 6 bases to trimming and J lost 5 bases; unmatched junction nucleotides: 7. Germline CDR1 and CDR2: MDHEN and SYDVKM. This CDR3 spans 15 amino acids. CDR3 nucleotide sequence: TGTGCCAGCAGAAATCCGGGACAGGGGAACAATGAGCAGTTCTTC. Amino acids: CASRNPGQGNNEQFF. Full variable domain (missing parts from reference TRBV28 and TRBJ2-1): DVKVTQSSRYLVKRTGEKVFLECVQDMDHENMFWYRQDPGLGLRLIYFSYDVKMKEKGDIPEGYSVSREKKERFSLILESASTNQTSMYLCASRNPGQGNNEQFFGPGTRLTVL.

The chain joins TRBV6-5 to TRBJ1-2, with a weak D call TRBD1 (5 bases). Germline V CDR1 and CDR2: MNHEY, SVGAGI. The CDR3 is 14 amino acids. Trimming shortened V by 0 bases and J by 2 bases, and 7 bases separated the two germline ends. CDR3 sequence reads: CASSYSNRNYGYTF. The CDR3, as DNA: TGTGCCAGCAGTTACTCCAACAGGAACTATGGCTACACCTTC.

This clone was found a few times. The chain joins TRBV7-9 to TRBJ1-2, with D possibly being TRBD1 (6 bases). V lost 7 bases and J lost 2, with 17 bases in between. The V gene's germline CDR1 is SEHNR and CDR2 FQNEAQ (reference sequence). The CDR3 is 15 residues long. The CDR3 DNA reads as TGTGCCAGCACCTCCGGCGGGGGGCTCAACTATGGCTACACCTTC. The encoded protein is CASTSGGGLNYGYTF.

This clone was picked up a small number of times. This sequence joins TRBV18 and TRBJ1-5; 8 bases agree with TRBD1. CDR1 and CDR2 from the germline V gene are KGHSH and LQKENI. The CDR3 extends over 15 amino acids. V lost 3 bases to trimming and J lost 3 bases; unmatched junction nucleotides: 4. In DNA, the CDR3 is TGTGCCAGCTCACCTACAGGGGGTTTCAATCAGCCCCAGCATTTT. It is translated as CASSPTGGFNQPQHF.

The chain uses TRBV30 and TRBJ1-1, with D possibly matching TRBD1 (6 bases). V dropped 5 bases and J dropped 2 bases, with 12 bases sitting between them. The length of the CDR3 is 13 residues. Germline V lookup: CDR1 GTSNPN, CDR2 SVGIG (reference sequence). The CDR3 loop is CAWVKGVNTEAFF. In nucleotides, the CDR3 is TGTGCCTGGGTCAAGGGGGTTAACACTGAAGCTTTCTTT.

The V and J genes are TRBV4-1 and TRBJ1-6; D ambiguous. From germline, CDR1 is MGHRA and CDR2 YSYEKL. The ends were cut back, 1 base at V and 7 bases at J, with 14 bases in the middle. There are 16 residues in the CDR3. In DNA, the CDR3 is TGCGCCAGCAGCCAAGTTCCGGACTATAGGAATTCACCCCTCCACTTT. This codes for CASSQVPDYRNSPLHF.

This chain links TRBV15 with TRBJ2-7, with 9 bases aligning to TRBD1. Germline trimming cut 4 bases from V and 3 bases from J; bases unmatched to any gene: 4. Germline lookup yields CDR1 LNHNV and CDR2 YYDKDF (reference sequence). This CDR3 has 14 amino acids. The CDR3 is CATSTGQGRYEQYF. Written as DNA, the CDR3 is TGTGCCACCAGCACGGGACAGGGACGCTACGAGCAGTACTTC.

The gene calls are TRBV7-9 and TRBJ2-3; 10 nucleotides align to TRBD2. The CDR3 spans 14 residues. V lost 7 bases, J lost 4 bases, and 5 bases stayed unmatched. Germline V gene data show CDR1 as SEHNR and CDR2 as FQNEAQ (reference sequence). The CDR3 DNA sequence: TGTGCCAGCATTCAGCGGGGGGGCGCAGATACGCAGTATTTT. Translated, it gives CASIQRGGADTQYF.

DNA for the CDR3: TGTGCCAGTAGTATAATGGGAGGCCGGGATTCTAATTCACCCCTCCACTTT. Its protein product is CASSIMGGRDSNSPLHF. The genes are TRBV19 and TRBJ1-6; D ambiguous. V lost 2 bases and J lost 6, with 17 bases in between. The CDR3 runs 17 residues. The germline CDR1 and CDR2 sequences are LNHDA and SQIVND (reference sequence).

This chain joins TRBV10-3 and TRBJ2-3; 10 nucleotides line up with TRBD2. V shed 4 bases and J 3 bases; nucleotides not matched to a gene: 19. CDR3 length: 20 amino acids. Per germline, CDR1 ENHRY and CDR2 SYGVKD. In nucleotides, the CDR3 is TGTGCCATCAGTGGGGGGACTAGCGTGGGGTTGAGACGTCAAACAGATACGCAGTATTTT. Its translation: CAISGGTSVGLRRQTDTQYF.

The chain combines TRBV19 with TRBJ2-3, with a possible D match to TRBD2 (7 bases). The CDR3 runs to 15 residues. CDR1 LNHDA and CDR2 SQIVND come from the germline V gene (reference sequence). Deletions cut 5 bases from V and 3 bases from J, with 15 bases between. This chain's CDR3 is CASSWGGAETDTQYF. The CDR3 bases are TGTGCCAGTAGTTGGGGGGGGGCGGAGACAGATACGCAGTATTTT.